This entry lists 6 T cell receptor beta chains sequenced from one sample in a study of cytomegalovirus exposure and HLA in healthy donors. The primer mix had 60 Vbeta and 13 Jbeta primers. Using immunoSEQ multiplex PCR, the repertoire was profiled, and TCRdb retains in-frame clones only, with some absent. Seen here are about 130,000 clones, 80% observed once, and the top ten hold over 2.5%. The sample consisted of PBMCs. These receptors originate from a male donor in good health and CMV-seronegative.

This chain joins TRBV11-3 and TRBJ1-3; TRBD1 is a possible D gene (5 bases). The germline V gene has CDR1 SGHNT and CDR2 YENEEA. This CDR3 spans 15 amino acids. The V end lost 5 bases, the J end lost 0 bases, and 11 bases lay between the germline ends. CDR3 residues: CASSLTGISGNTIYF. The CDR3 DNA is TGTGCCAGCAGCCTAACAGGAATCTCTGGAAACACCATATATTTT. Complete variable domain (other parts from reference TRBV11-3 and TRBJ1-3): EAGVVQSPRYKIIEKKQPVAFWCNPISGHNTLYWYLQNLGQGPELLIRYENEEAVDDSQLPKDRFSAERLKGVDSTLKIQPAELGDSAVYLCASSLTGISGNTIYFGEGSWLTVV.

The sample holds one count of this clone. The gene calls are TRBV9 and TRBJ2-1; 8 bases are a match to TRBD1. V gave up 4 bases and J gave up 5 bases; unmatched junction bases: 5. This CDR3 is 14 amino acids long. Germline assignment: CDR1 SGDLS and CDR2 YYNGEE. CDR3 in DNA: TGTGCCAGCAGCCCGACAGGGGTGGACAATGAGCAGTTCTTC. Translation gives CASSPTGVDNEQFF.

This clone was observed a handful of times. This rearrangement joins TRBV19 to TRBJ1-4, with TRBD1 matching over 7 bases. This CDR3 has 16 residues. CDR1 LNHDA and CDR2 SQIVND come from the germline V gene (reference sequence). Trimming removed 5 bases from V and 6 bases from J; junction bases left unmatched: 12. The CDR3 is CASSSTRTGLDEKLFF. CDR3 nucleotides: TGTGCCAGTAGTTCAACCCGGACAGGCCTTGATGAAAAACTGTTTTTT. The whole variable domain, filled in from reference TRBV19 and TRBJ1-4, reads DGGITQSPKYLFRKEGQNVTLSCEQNLNHDAMYWYRQDPGQGLRLIYYSQIVNDFQKGDIAEGYSVSREKKESFPLTVTSAQKNPTAFYLCASSSTRTGLDEKLFFGSGTQLSVL.

V usage is TRBV4-3 and J usage is TRBJ2-7, with 8 bases lining up with TRBD1. The V gene end was trimmed by 4 bases and the J gene end by 3 bases; junction bases not matched to a gene: 17. The CDR3 consists of 18 residues. Germline assignment: CDR1 LGHNA and CDR2 YSLEER. The CDR3 DNA is TGCGCCAGCAGCCCCCGCGCAGGGGGCGGCTATGTGGACTACGAGCAGTACTTC. It specifies CASSPRAGGGYVDYEQYF.

The rearrangement uses TRBV4-3 and TRBJ1-4, with TRBD1 as a possible D gene (5 bases). Deletions cut 3 bases from V and 4 bases from J, with 18 bases between. Germline CDR1 is LGHNA and CDR2 is YSLEER. The CDR3 covers 17 residues. The CDR3 region is CASSQDPRQSINEKLFF. In DNA, the CDR3 is TGCGCCAGCAGCCAGGACCCCCGACAGAGCATTAATGAAAAACTGTTTTTT.

The chain combines TRBV19 with TRBJ1-3; 10 bases agree with TRBD1. V shed 2 bases, J shed 4 bases, and the junction held 8 bases outside the gene matches. Germline V CDR1 and CDR2: LNHDA, SQIVND (reference sequence). The CDR3 runs to 17 residues. CDR3 region: CASSITRDRGSGNTIYF. For the CDR3, the DNA is TGTGCCAGTAGTATAACCCGGGACAGGGGATCCGGAAACACCATATATTTT.